This TCR beta chain comes out of a study of blood T cell repertoires in COVID-19. The wider study: Acute and convalescent COVID-19 specimens originated in the United States, Italy and Spain. Nucleic acid was either cDNA or gDNA, and it came from T cells, B-cell-depleted T cells, or PBMCs.

Germline CDR1 and CDR2: SNHLY and FYNNEI. Germline trimming cut 5 bases from V and 6 bases from J; bases unmatched to any gene: 11. This CDR3 comprises 16 residues. Methods used by the authors: The authors estimated nucleated cell counts from reference gene primer amplification. Profiling relied on immunoSEQ multiplex PCR, and the TCRdb table lists in-frame clones only, not all of them. Clone size and V and J calls were adopted from that table, with D and trimming inferred from the DNA. The sample has hundreds of thousands of clones; around nine tenths are singletons. The receptor's source is a young woman who had recovered from COVID-19. The V call is TRBV2, the J call TRBJ1-5; 9 nucleotides match TRBD1. Specimen: peripheral blood. CDR3 DNA: TGTGCCAGCAGTCCACTAGACAGGGGGAAAGGTCAGCCCCAGCATTTT. This gives the protein CASSPLDRGKGQPQHF. Combining the CDR3 with reference TRBV2 and TRBJ1-5 gives the whole variable domain EPEVTQTPSHQVTQMGQEVILRCVPISNHLYFYWYRQILGQKVEFLVSFYNNEISEKSEIFDDQFSVERPDGSNFTLKIRSTKLEDSAMYFCASSPLDRGKGQPQHFGDGTRLSIL.